One sample yielded the 21 T cell receptor beta chains listed below, sequenced in a study of blood T cells in healthy people across ages. Combining a sample-barcoded 5' primer with a J-beta primer mix, a second PCR ran for about 6 to 11 cycles. TCRdb analysed the 5' RACE reads with MiXCR anew, one entry per CDR3 protein. The data hold 1.2 million to 1.5 million distinct CDR3 sequences, with approximately 38% observed a single time. The sequenced sample was blood. The receptor source for this set is a woman between 18 and 29 years old in good health.

This sequence joins TRBV7-8 and TRBJ2-1; TRBD2 agrees at 7 bases. After removal of 3 bases from V and 10 bases from J, the junction contained 12 bases not matched to a gene. The germline V gene has CDR1 SGHVS and CDR2 FQNEAQ. CDR3 length: 15 amino acids. Written as DNA, the CDR3 is TGTGCCAGCAGCTTGGGAACCGGAGCCGGGGGGGAGCAGTTCTTC. This encodes CASSLGTGAGGEQFF.

This clonotype was observed once. V is TRBV4-2 and J is TRBJ1-4; D unresolved. Trimming cost V 4 bases and J 8 bases, with 11 bases left between them. The V gene's germline CDR1 is LGHNA and CDR2 YNFKEQ. The CDR3 consists of 13 residues. CDR3 nucleotides: TGTGCCAGCAGCCGGCCAGGAGGGGAAAAACTGTTTTTT. It codes for CASSRPGGEKLFF.

The rearrangement links TRBV6-1 to TRBJ1-2; no clear D gene. CDR3 length equals 14 residues. Trimming removed 10 bases at V and 0 bases at J, with 15 bases between. In germline, CDR1 is MNHNS, CDR2 SASEGT. The CDR3 loop is CANSLGVPNYGYTF. The CDR3 nucleotides are TGTGCCAACAGCCTCGGGGTACCTAACTATGGCTACACCTTC.

The chain joins TRBV6-1 to TRBJ1-4; tentatively, D is TRBD1 (5 bases). V was shortened by 8 bases and J by 16 bases, with 14 bases between the two germline ends. CDR3 size: 10 residues. Germline values: CDR1 MNHNS, CDR2 SASEGT. As DNA, the CDR3 is TGTGCCAGCTGGGACGGGGTCGGGTTTTTT. Its protein product is CASWDGVGFF.

This rearrangement joins TRBV28 to TRBJ2-1; D uncertain. Germline V lookup: CDR1 MDHEN, CDR2 SYDVKM. The CDR3 loop spans 12 amino acids. Between the trimmed V and J ends, which lost 10 bases and 3 bases, there was a span of 10 bases. This CDR3 is CATSLNYNEQFF. In nucleotides, the CDR3 is TGTGCCACTAGTCTAAACTACAATGAGCAGTTCTTC.

The chain employs TRBV15 and TRBJ2-7, with D hard to call. Germline V gives CDR1 LNHNV, CDR2 YYDKDF (reference sequence). CDR3 length: 13 amino acids. The ends were cut back, 6 bases at V and 3 bases at J, with 12 bases in the middle. CDR3 protein: CATSTPENYEQYF. CDR3 nucleotide sequence: TGTGCCACCAGTACTCCAGAGAACTACGAGCAGTACTTC. Based on the CDR3 plus reference TRBV15 and TRBJ2-7, the full variable domain is DAMVIQNPRYQVTQFGKPVTLSCSQTLNHNVMYWYQQKSSQAPKLLFHYYDKDFNNEADTPDNFQSRRPNTSFCFLDIRSPGLGDTAMYLCATSTPENYEQYFGPGTRLTVT.

This clonotype was counted only a few times. The chain is built from TRBV3-1 and TRBJ1-2; 11 bases align to TRBD1. This CDR3 has 15 amino acids. J lost 8 bases, V lost 4 bases, and 9 bases had no gene match. The germline V gene encodes CDR1 LGHDT and CDR2 YNNKEL (reference sequence). The CDR3 reads CASSPLDRGRRGYTF. The DNA for the CDR3 is TGTGCCAGCAGCCCCCTGGACAGGGGGCGCCGGGGCTACACCTTC.

This clonotype was detected a few times. V gene TRBV5-1 combines with J gene TRBJ2-1; D not certain. V lost 3 bases to trimming and J lost 6 bases, with 13 bases between them. Germline assignment: CDR1 SGHRS and CDR2 YFSETQ. The length of the CDR3 is 14 residues. CDR3 loop: CASSSHLIGNEQFF. In DNA form, the CDR3 reads TGCGCCAGCAGCTCCCACTTAATCGGCAATGAGCAGTTCTTC.

The V call is TRBV5-4, the J call TRBJ2-7; TRBD2 matches 9 bases. J gave up 5 bases and V 5 bases, and 11 bases lay outside the gene matches. The germline V gene encodes CDR1 SGHNT and CDR2 YYREEE (reference sequence). CDR3 length: 15 amino acids. The CDR3 loop is CASSGGRVGVNEQYF. CDR3 DNA sequence: TGTGCCAGCAGTGGCGGGAGGGTAGGGGTGAACGAGCAGTACTTC.

This clonotype occurred a few times. The chain is built from TRBV6-6 and TRBJ1-6, with TRBD1 matching 7 bases. The CDR3 runs to 16 residues. Germline assignment: CDR1 MNHNY and CDR2 SVGAGI (reference sequence). With 0 bases clipped from V and 9 bases from J, the junction kept 8 bases outside the gene matches. The CDR3 DNA is TGTGCCAGCAGTTACTCAGCAGGGGGGACGGGTTCACCCCTCCACTTT. Translation: CASSYSAGGTGSPLHF.

This clonotype was seen a handful of times. The V and J genes are TRBV10-3 and TRBJ2-1; D may be TRBD1 (6 bases). Trimming pared 8 bases from V and 2 bases from J, leaving 7 bases between. The germline V gene has CDR1 ENHRY and CDR2 SYGVKD. This CDR3 spans 12 amino acids. Here the CDR3 reads CAIRDTYNEQFF. The DNA for the CDR3 is TGTGCCATCCGGGACACCTACAATGAGCAGTTCTTC.

This rearrangement joins TRBV10-3 to TRBJ1-1, with D uncertain. From germline, CDR1 is ENHRY and CDR2 SYGVKD. V lost 3 bases and J lost 3, with 11 bases in between. The CDR3 has 14 amino acids. The CDR3 spells CAISDVLGDTEAFF. The DNA of the CDR3 is TGTGCCATCAGTGATGTTTTGGGTGACACTGAAGCTTTCTTT.

Concerning this clonotype: An end of the junction differs from the germline gene, which may be a read error. The V gene is TRBV9, the J gene TRBJ2-3; TRBD2 matches 9 bases. The length of the CDR3 is 14 residues. Germline-derived CDR1 and CDR2 are SGDLS and YYNGEE. The DNA of the CDR3 is TGTGCTAGCAGCACTAGCGGGTTATCAGATACGCAGTATTTT. This translates into CASSTSGLSDTQYF.

V gene TRBV29-1 combines with J gene TRBJ2-7; the D is unclear. V lost 4 bases to trimming and J lost 2 bases, with 9 bases between them. This CDR3 contains 12 residues. CDR1 is SQVTM, CDR2 ANQGSEA, per germline. CDR3 in DNA: TGCAGCGTTGGGAGAGATCCCTACGAGCAGTACTTC. Its translation: CSVGRDPYEQYF.

This clonotype has a handful of counts. The genes are TRBV27 and TRBJ2-6; 7 bases line up with TRBD1. CDR3 length equals 16 residues. The trim removed 5 bases at V and 2 bases at J, leaving 6 bases unmatched. Germline CDR1 MNHEY, CDR2 SMNVEV (reference sequence). The CDR3 loop is CASSTTGETGANVLTF. CDR3 coding DNA: TGTGCCAGCAGTACTACAGGGGAAACTGGGGCCAACGTCCTGACTTTC.

This clonotype occurred a few times. The chain carries TRBV5-1 and TRBJ2-7, with TRBD1 matching over 7 bases. The CDR3 spans 15 residues. With 8 bases clipped from V and 1 base from J, the junction kept 12 bases outside the gene matches. Germline CDR1 is SGHRS and CDR2 is YFSETQ. In DNA form, the CDR3 reads TGCGCCAGTGCCTTTACCGACAGGGATTCCTACGAGCAGTACTTC. This translates into CASAFTDRDSYEQYF.

The CDR3 reads CASSIGTGIDEQYF. DNA of the CDR3: TGCGCCAGCAGCATTGGGACAGGGATCGACGAGCAGTACTTC. The gene calls are TRBV5-1 and TRBJ2-4; 9 bases fit TRBD1. The end of the DNA fits TRBJ2-7 better, so the J call may be wrong. In germline, CDR1 is SGHRS, CDR2 YFSETQ. The CDR3 length is 14 residues.

This clonotype has more than one count but fewer than ten. The V call is TRBV20-1, the J call TRBJ2-5; 7 bases are shared with TRBD2. V lost 1 base to trimming and J lost 4 bases; unmatched junction nucleotides: 12. Germline CDR1 reads DFQATT; CDR2 reads SNEGSKA (reference sequence). The CDR3 loop spans 16 amino acids. The CDR3 protein is CSARGGRDGTTETQYF. CDR3 coding DNA: TGCAGTGCTAGAGGGGGACGAGATGGGACTACAGAGACCCAGTACTTC.

This clonotype has more than one count but fewer than ten. V is TRBV6-1 and J is TRBJ2-4; D remains unclear. V dropped 1 base and J dropped 7 bases, with 5 bases sitting between them. This CDR3 has 12 amino acids. Germline V gene data show CDR1 as MNHNS and CDR2 as SASEGT. CDR3 residues: CASSEELNIQYF. CDR3 sequence (DNA): TGTGCCAGCAGTGAAGAATTGAACATTCAGTACTTC.

The V and J genes are TRBV10-3 and TRBJ1-6; TRBD1 matches at 8 bases. Germline CDR1 and CDR2: ENHRY and SYGVKD. There are 15 residues in the CDR3. The V gene end was trimmed by 10 bases and the J gene end by 5 bases; junction bases not matched to a gene: 10. In DNA form, the CDR3 reads TGTGCCACCGGCCCCTCGGGACAGGATAATTCACCCCTCCACTTT. This sequence encodes CATGPSGQDNSPLHF.

This sequence joins TRBV4-1 and TRBJ1-2; 7 bases match TRBD1. The CDR3 extends over 16 amino acids. With 0 bases clipped from V and 1 base from J, the junction kept 5 bases outside the gene matches. Germline CDR1 reads MGHRA; CDR2 reads YSYEKL. DNA for the CDR3: TGCGCCAGCAGCCAAGATAGCCAGGGGGGTAACTATGGCTACACCTTC. This encodes CASSQDSQGGNYGYTF.